These 26 T cell receptor beta chains were all obtained from the same sample, sequenced in a study of blood T cell repertoires in COVID-19. The table came from immunoSEQ multiplex PCR; TCRdb's copy has only in-frame clones and leaves some out. This sample carries approximately 210,000 clones, roughly 84% of them seen once, and the ten largest clones take about 10%. Sequenced: peripheral blood. Receptor source: a woman aged 80 or over with COVID-19, enrolled during active disease.

This CDR3 reads CASSSGQLNTEAFF. The CDR3 DNA reads TGTGCCAGCAGCTCGGGACAACTGAACACTGAAGCTTTCTTT. The chain links TRBV7-8 to TRBJ1-1, with D perhaps TRBD1 (6 bases). Germline V gene data show CDR1 as SGHVS and CDR2 as FQNEAQ. This CDR3 comprises 14 residues. Deletions cut 4 bases from V and 0 bases from J, with 9 bases between. Filled out from reference TRBV7-8 and TRBJ1-1, the complete variable domain reads GAGVSQSPRYKVAKRGQDVALRCDPISGHVSLFWYQQALGQGPEFLTYFQNEAQLDKSGLPSDRFFAERPEGSVSTLKIQRTQQEDSAVYLCASSSGQLNTEAFFGQGTRLTVV.

This clone was recorded only once. V is TRBV12-3 or TRBV12-4 and J is TRBJ1-1; D is perhaps TRBD1 (6 bases). The CDR3 sequence is 12 residues long. Trimming cost V 6 bases and J 7 bases, with 12 bases left between them. The CDR3, as DNA: TGTGCCAGCAGCCGGGACATTAGTGAAGCTTTCTTT. It specifies CASSRDISEAFF.

Only a few counts were recorded for this clone. The chain couples TRBV5-8 to TRBJ1-6; D gene ambiguous. Trimming stripped 4 bases from V and 10 bases from J, with 9 bases between. Germline CDR1 SGHTS, CDR2 YDEGEE. The CDR3 has 12 residues. CDR3 DNA sequence: TGTGCCAGCAGCCCGACGGGATCACCCCTCCACTTT. This translates into CASSPTGSPLHF. Full variable domain (rest looked up from reference TRBV5-8 and TRBJ1-6): EAGVTQSPTHLIKTRGQQATLRCSPISGHTSVYWYQQALGLGLQFLLWYDEGEERNRGNFPPRFSGRQFPNYSSELNVNALELEDSALYLCASSPTGSPLHFGNGTRLTVT.

J is TRBJ2-1 and V is TRBV11-3; 10 nucleotides line up with TRBD1. The junction had 5 bases not matched to a gene; V was cut back by 6 bases and J by 6 bases. The germline gives CDR1 SGHNT, CDR2 YENEEA. This CDR3 region has 14 residues. The CDR3 coding sequence is TGTGCCAGCAGTCGGGACAGGGGAATCAATGAGCAGTTCTTC. It encodes CASSRDRGINEQFF.

The CDR3 protein is CASSFRITSDTQYF. CDR3 DNA: TGTGCCAGTAGTTTCAGGATCACGTCGGATACGCAGTATTTT. The V and J genes are TRBV19 and TRBJ2-3; no firm D call. Germline CDR1 and CDR2: LNHDA and SQIVND (reference sequence). The ends were cut back, 5 bases at V and 6 bases at J, with 15 bases in the middle. There are 14 residues in the CDR3.

This chain connects TRBV9 to TRBJ2-7, with 9 bases aligning to TRBD2. CDR3 length: 15 residues. CDR1 is SGDLS, CDR2 YYNGEE, per germline. The V and J ends lost 1 base and 6 bases, in that order; junction bases with no gene match: 8. The CDR3 reads CASSVFEGAGGEQYF. In nucleotides, the CDR3 is TGTGCCAGCAGCGTATTTGAGGGAGCGGGGGGCGAGCAGTACTTC.

V gene TRBV10-3 combines with J gene TRBJ1-1; no definite D call. There are 13 residues in the CDR3. CDR1 is ENHRY, CDR2 SYGVKD, per germline. V was pared by 0 bases and J by 7 bases, with 9 bases between. The CDR3 loop is CAISESGLGEAFF. The CDR3 region has the DNA TGTGCCATCAGTGAGTCTGGGCTGGGTGAAGCTTTCTTT.

This sequence joins TRBV19 and TRBJ2-2; 9 nucleotides agree with TRBD1. From germline, CDR1 is LNHDA and CDR2 SQIVND (reference sequence). CDR3 length equals 18 residues. J was trimmed by 8 bases and V by 9 bases; bases with no gene match: 22. The DNA of the CDR3 is TGTGCCAGCCCTATTCCCCGGGACAGGGAAGGTGAAGGGGGGGAGCTGTTTTTT. It yields the protein CASPIPRDREGEGGELFF.

The CDR3 spells CASSDGTNYEQYV. The CDR3 region has the DNA TGTGCCAGCAGTGACGGGACTAATTACGAGCAGTACGTC. V gene TRBV6-4 combines with J gene TRBJ2-7, with 7 positions matching TRBD2. Germline V gene lookup returns CDR1 MRHNA and CDR2 SNTAGT. The junction had 2 bases not matched to a gene; V was cut back by 2 bases and J by 4 bases. This CDR3 contains 13 residues.

The gene calls are TRBV6-2 or TRBV6-3 and TRBJ1-2; tentative D call: TRBD1 (5 bases). Germline CDR1 reads MNHEY; CDR2 reads SVGEGT. The CDR3 runs 13 residues. The germline V and J ends were trimmed by 6 bases and 4 bases, with 12 bases remaining between them. The CDR3 spells CASSDRGLYGYTF. Written as DNA, the CDR3 is TGTGCCAGCAGCGATCGGGGACTCTATGGCTACACCTTC.

Here the CDR3 DNA reads TGTGCCAGCTCACCTACAGGGAATGCCTACGAGCAGTACTTC. Its translation is CASSPTGNAYEQYF. The chain carries TRBV18 and TRBJ2-7, with D possibly being TRBD1 (6 bases). The CDR3 sequence is 14 residues long. Trimming removed 3 bases from V and 2 bases from J, with 11 bases in between. CDR1 and CDR2 (germline): KGHSH, LQKENI.

The V and J genes are TRBV12-5 and TRBJ1-2; D is uncertain. This CDR3 is built from 14 residues. Germline V CDR1 and CDR2: LGHNT, FRNRAP. V lost 1 base and J lost 7, with 13 bases in between. The DNA for the CDR3 is TGTGCTAGTGGTTTGGGGGCAGCTCCCCTTGGCTACACCTTC. Protein product: CASGLGAAPLGYTF. Variable domain in full (rest from reference TRBV12-5 and TRBJ1-2): DARVTQTPRHKVTEMGQEVTMRCQPILGHNTVFWYRQTMMQGLELLAYFRNRAPLDDSGMPKDRFSAEMPDATLATLKIQPSEPRDSAVYFCASGLGAAPLGYTFGSGTRLTVV.

This clone was observed a handful of times. The gene calls are TRBV11-3 and TRBJ2-1; no reliable D call. V lost 0 bases to trimming and J lost 9 bases, with 6 bases between them. Per germline, CDR1 SGHNT and CDR2 YENEEA. This CDR3 comprises 12 residues. The CDR3, as DNA: TGTGCCAGCAGCTTAGATCTCTCTGAGCAGTTCTTC. Its translation is CASSLDLSEQFF.

There are a few counts of this clone. The chain recombines TRBV9 with TRBJ2-2; 7 bases are a match to TRBD2. CDR1 SGDLS and CDR2 YYNGEE come from the germline V gene. V shed 4 bases and J 6 bases; nucleotides not matched to a gene: 3. The CDR3 runs to 13 residues. The CDR3 protein is CASSYSGSGELFF. The CDR3 nucleotides are TGTGCCAGCAGCTATAGCGGGTCCGGGGAGCTGTTTTTT.

For the CDR3, the DNA is TGTGCCAGCAGTTTGGCTAGCGGCCACGAGCAGTACTTC. It yields the protein CASSLASGHEQYF. This chain links TRBV28 with TRBJ2-7, with 7 bases identical to TRBD2. V trimming: 3 bases; J trimming: 5 bases; junction bases outside the gene matches: 4. Germline V gene data show CDR1 as MDHEN and CDR2 as SYDVKM. The CDR3 has 13 amino acids.

The count of this clone is one. J is TRBJ1-2 and V is TRBV29-1; 8 nucleotides align to TRBD1. CDR1 is SQVTM, CDR2 ANQGSEA, per germline. The CDR3 extends over 14 amino acids. Trimming removed 5 bases from V and 4 bases from J; junction bases left unmatched: 9. CDR3 in DNA: TGCAGCGTTCCCACAGGGGGAAGTAGCTATGGCTACACCTTC. This translates into CSVPTGGSSYGYTF.

The chain recombines TRBV10-3 with TRBJ1-6; 7 bases line up with TRBD1. The germline V gene encodes CDR1 ENHRY and CDR2 SYGVKD. Trimming took 11 bases from V and 6 from J; bases not matched to a gene: 13. This CDR3 is built from 15 residues. CDR3 protein: CAARGTEKSNSPLHF. The CDR3 nucleotides read TGTGCCGCCCGCGGGACAGAAAAATCTAATTCACCCCTCCACTTT.

V gene TRBV15 combines with J gene TRBJ1-2; 7 nucleotides line up with TRBD1. The CDR3 runs to 13 residues. The trim removed 2 bases at V and 5 bases at J, leaving 2 bases unmatched. Germline V CDR1 and CDR2: LNHNV, YYDKDF (reference sequence). The CDR3 nucleotides are TGTGCCACCAGCAGAATACAGGGGTATGGCTACACCTTC. Translating gives CATSRIQGYGYTF.

This clone appeared once. The chain links TRBV6-5 to TRBJ1-4; possible D gene TRBD1, 5 bases. The CDR3 sequence is 13 residues long. Trimming shortened V by 6 bases and J by 5 bases, and 10 bases separated the two germline ends. Germline assignment: CDR1 MNHEY and CDR2 SVGAGI. CDR3 DNA: TGTGCCAGCAGGCGGGGGACCAATGAAAAACTGTTTTTT. Encoded protein: CASRRGTNEKLFF.

V and J are TRBV19 and TRBJ2-5, with 8 bases that match TRBD1. The germline gives CDR1 LNHDA, CDR2 SQIVND (reference sequence). The CDR3 has 14 residues. V lost 5 bases and J lost 4; bases outside the gene matches: 6. The CDR3 here is CASSPQTGAETQYF. CDR3 coding DNA: TGTGCCAGTAGTCCCCAGACAGGGGCAGAGACCCAGTACTTC.

This chain uses TRBV19 with TRBJ1-1; TRBD1 agrees at 10 bases. V was clipped by 5 bases and J by 11 bases; unmatched bases: 8. CDR3 length: 13 amino acids. The V gene's germline CDR1 is LNHDA and CDR2 SQIVND (reference sequence). In DNA, the CDR3 is TGTGCCAGTAGTGAGACAGGGGGCAATCCGGCTTTCTTT. This encodes CASSETGGNPAFF.

The J gene is TRBJ2-7, the V gene TRBV11-2; 9 nucleotides agree with TRBD1. Germline V gene lookup returns CDR1 SGHAT and CDR2 FQNNGV. Losses at the gene ends were 4 bases for V and 6 bases for J; bases not matched to a gene: 4. The CDR3 spans 13 residues. CDR3 sequence: CASSWDRAGEQYV. The CDR3 DNA follows: TGTGCCAGCAGCTGGGACAGGGCGGGCGAGCAGTACGTC.

The rearrangement joins TRBV5-1 to TRBJ1-2; no definite D call. There are 13 residues in the CDR3. In germline, CDR1 is SGHRS, CDR2 YFSETQ. The V end was cut by 3 bases, the J end by 5 bases, with 11 bases between. The CDR3 sequence is CASSSPGEYGYTF. The CDR3, as DNA: TGCGCCAGCAGCTCCCCGGGAGAATATGGCTACACCTTC.

This clone was seen a few times. V gene TRBV18 combines with J gene TRBJ2-1, with 11 bases that match TRBD2. The CDR3 runs to 19 residues. With 6 bases clipped from V and 4 bases from J, the junction kept 17 bases outside the gene matches. The germline V gene encodes CDR1 KGHSH and CDR2 LQKENI. The CDR3 spells CASSPVVLAGAGRYNEQFF. The CDR3 DNA sequence: TGTGCCAGCTCGCCAGTTGTACTAGCGGGGGCCGGGCGATACAATGAGCAGTTCTTC. Full variable domain (outside the CDR3, taken from reference TRBV18 and TRBJ2-1): NAGVMQNPRHLVRRRGQEARLRCSPMKGHSHVYWYRQLPEEGLKFMVYLQKENIIDESGMPKERFSAEFPKEGPSILRIQQVVRGDSAAYFCASSPVVLAGAGRYNEQFFGPGTRLTVL.

The chain links TRBV3-1 (or the pseudogene TRBV3-2) to TRBJ1-1; TRBD1 matches at 9 bases. Germline V lookup: CDR1 LGHDT, CDR2 YNNKEL (reference sequence). With V trimmed by 4 bases and J by 12 bases, 6 bases remained unmatched. The CDR3 loop spans 12 amino acids. The CDR3 spells CASSPGQGSSFF. The CDR3 DNA sequence: TGTGCCAGCAGCCCGGGACAGGGTTCGTCTTTCTTT.

V is TRBV5-1 and J is TRBJ2-3; 12 bases are shared with TRBD2. The J segment lost 4 bases and the V segment lost 2 bases, leaving 11 bases of the junction unmatched. Germline CDR1 is SGHRS and CDR2 is YFSETQ. This CDR3 spans 18 amino acids. CDR3 DNA sequence: TGCGCCAGCAGCTTTGCGGCTAGCGGGGGGGCCATCGCAGATACGCAGTATTTT. It encodes CASSFAASGGAIADTQYF.